The next 32 T cell receptor beta chains were all read from a single sample in a study of vaccination effects on CD4 cells after COVID-19. Measured with immunoSEQ multiplex PCR; TCRdb has only the in-frame clones, and not every one. This table holds tens of thousands of clones, 55% to 75% found once. These TCRs' antigens remain unknown. Before sequencing took place, the ViraFEST assay used viral peptide pools to expand antigen-specific CD4+ T cells. A roughly ten-day culture period preceded the isolation of CD4+ T cells. Two doses of BNT162b2 or mRNA-1273 vaccine were administered to participants. The starting material was CD4+ T cells from PBMCs cultured with HCoV-229E spike peptides, obtained after COVID-19 vaccination. All receptors come from a human donor who received a COVID-19 vaccine.

This clone was observed a few times. V is TRBV29-1 and J is TRBJ1-6; D possibly corresponds to TRBD1 (6 bases). CDR3 length: 14 amino acids. Germline assignment: CDR1 SQVTM and CDR2 ANQGSEA. Deletions cut 6 bases from V and 3 bases from J, with 12 bases between. The CDR3 protein is CSVGEGDYNSPLHF. The DNA of the CDR3 is TGCAGCGTCGGGGAGGGGGACTATAATTCACCCCTCCACTTT. Using reference TRBV29-1 and TRBJ1-6 for the parts outside the CDR3, the full variable domain is SAVISQKPSRDICQRGTSLTIQCQVDSQVTMMFWYRQQPGQSLTLIATANQGSEATYESGFVIDKFPISRPNLTFSTLTVSNMSPEDSSIYLCSVGEGDYNSPLHFGNGTRLTVT.

Turning to this clone: One end of the junction fails to match germline, which may point to a read error. The chain has TRBV30 and TRBJ1-6; TRBD1 is a possible D gene (5 bases). Germline V gene data show CDR1 as GTSNPN and CDR2 as SVGIG (reference sequence). This CDR3 contains 14 residues. The CDR3 here is CAWDRDSNNSPLHF. The CDR3, as DNA: TGTGCCTGGGACCGGGACTCCAATAATTCACCCCTCCACTTT.

The chain carries TRBV6-5 and TRBJ1-2; D is uncertain. Germline values: CDR1 MNHEY, CDR2 SVGAGI. V was shortened by 5 bases and J by 7 bases, with 8 bases between the two germline ends. The CDR3 extends over 11 amino acids. CDR3 nucleotide sequence: TGTGCCAGCAGTCTTCGTGGTGGCTACACCTTC. Its translation: CASSLRGGYTF.

The rearrangement joins TRBV30 to TRBJ1-2; TRBD1 might be the D (5 bases). The CDR3 spans 13 residues. Trimming took off 6 bases at V and 2 bases at J, with 13 bases between the two ends. Germline loops: CDR1 GTSNPN, CDR2 SVGIG (reference sequence). CDR3 sequence (DNA): TGTGCCTGCCCGCGGGGGAGAAACTATGGCTACACCTTC. It encodes CACPRGRNYGYTF.

The rearrangement joins TRBV4-1 to TRBJ1-5; 9 bases align to TRBD1. Germline V gives CDR1 MGHRA, CDR2 YSYEKL. V lost 4 bases and J lost 1; bases outside the gene matches: 14. This CDR3 has 19 residues. CDR3 nucleotides: TGCGCCAGCAGCCCGGACCGGGACAGGGTGTTTAAGAGCAATCAGCCCCAGCATTTT. It is translated as CASSPDRDRVFKSNQPQHF.

Only a few counts were recorded for this clone. The chain combines TRBV5-1 with TRBJ2-1; 11 bases agree with TRBD2. CDR3 size: 16 residues. V shed 1 base and J 4 bases; nucleotides not matched to a gene: 4. The germline gives CDR1 SGHRS, CDR2 YFSETQ. CDR3 amino acids: CASSLSTSGGYNEQFF. As DNA, the CDR3 is TGCGCCAGCAGCTTGTCTACTAGCGGGGGATACAATGAGCAGTTCTTC.

The table lists this clone with a few counts. CDR3 DNA: TGTGCCAGCTCACCGGACAGCAGCAATCAGCCCCAGCATTTT. Its translation is CASSPDSSNQPQHF. The chain carries TRBV18 and TRBJ1-5, with a possible D match to TRBD1 (6 bases). CDR3 length: 14 residues. Germline-derived CDR1 and CDR2 are KGHSH and LQKENI. The V end was cut by 3 bases, the J end by 1 base, with 7 bases between.

The rearrangement joins TRBV4-1 to TRBJ2-5; D call uncertain. Trimming removed 0 bases at V and 4 bases at J, with 6 bases between. The V gene's germline CDR1 is MGHRA and CDR2 YSYEKL. CDR3 length equals 13 residues. The chain's CDR3 is CASSQDSSETQYF. CDR3 coding DNA: TGCGCCAGCAGCCAAGATTCGTCAGAGACCCAGTACTTC.

J is TRBJ1-1 and V is TRBV6-5, with D unclear. CDR1 is MNHEY and CDR2 is SVGAGI in the germline V gene. The CDR3 runs 16 residues. Trimming shortened V by 0 bases and J by 4 bases, and 15 bases separated the two germline ends. The CDR3 DNA reads TGTGCCAGCAGTTACTCGGCTATAGGAGTAGGCACTGAAGCTTTCTTT. This codes for CASSYSAIGVGTEAFF.

This clone was detected a few times. This chain joins TRBV7-9 and TRBJ1-6; 7 bases line up with TRBD1. This CDR3 region has 13 residues. The ends lost 9 bases at V and 7 bases at J; junction bases unmatched: 6. Germline V CDR1 and CDR2: SEHNR, FQNEAQ (reference sequence). CDR3 nucleotides: TGTGCCAGTGGGAGGGACAGCAATTCACCCCTCCACTTT. This sequence encodes CASGRDSNSPLHF.

The chain is built from TRBV6-5 and TRBJ1-2; 11 nucleotides line up with TRBD1. V lost 5 bases to trimming and J lost 6 bases; unmatched junction nucleotides: 8. Germline-derived CDR1 and CDR2 are MNHEY and SVGAGI. The CDR3 loop spans 15 amino acids. Here the CDR3 reads CASSTGQGGQDGYTF. The CDR3 region has the DNA TGTGCCAGCAGTACGGGACAGGGGGGCCAGGATGGCTACACCTTC.

V and J are TRBV7-9 and TRBJ1-2; possible D gene TRBD1, 6 bases. V was shortened by 2 bases and J by 4 bases, with 14 bases between the two germline ends. The length of the CDR3 is 15 residues. The germline gives CDR1 SEHNR, CDR2 FQNEAQ (reference sequence). The CDR3 loop is CASSLSRTELYGYTF. CDR3 bases: TGTGCCAGCAGCTTATCGAGGACAGAGCTCTATGGCTACACCTTC.

V is TRBV6-1 and J is TRBJ2-1, with D possibly being TRBD1 or TRBD2 (5 bases each). There are 13 residues in the CDR3. Between the trimmed V and J ends, which lost 1 base and 4 bases, there was a span of 5 bases. In germline, CDR1 is MNHNS, CDR2 SASEGT. CDR3 in DNA: TGTGCCAGCAGTGAAGGGGGGTACAATGAGCAGTTCTTC. Translation gives CASSEGGYNEQFF.

The V gene is TRBV5-6, the J gene TRBJ1-2, with a possible D match to TRBD1 (6 bases). Germline CDR1 SGHDT, CDR2 YYEEEE. V was shortened by 4 bases and J by 0 bases, with 16 bases between the two germline ends. This CDR3 contains 16 residues. The CDR3 coding sequence is TGTGCCAGCAGCCCCGCGGGACACGGACCTAACTATGGCTACACCTTC. Translated, it gives CASSPAGHGPNYGYTF.

The chain couples TRBV3-1 (or the pseudogene TRBV3-2) to TRBJ2-1; D not resolved. The V and J ends lost 1 base and 3 bases respectively, with 4 bases between them. CDR3 length: 13 amino acids. CDR1 is LGHDT, CDR2 YNNKEL, per germline (reference sequence). CDR3 amino acids: CASSQVYYNEQFF. The CDR3 DNA is TGTGCCAGCAGCCAAGTATACTACAATGAGCAGTTCTTC.

The chain links TRBV19 to TRBJ2-7, with D perhaps assigned TRBD1 or TRBD2 (5 bases each). CDR3 length equals 15 residues. Trimming cost V 7 bases and J 6 bases, with 22 bases left between them. CDR1 is LNHDA and CDR2 is SQIVND in the germline V gene (reference sequence). The CDR3 protein is CASILDGVGVGEQYF. The CDR3 DNA sequence: TGTGCCAGTATCCTGGACGGTGTGGGGGTAGGCGAGCAGTACTTC.

This rearrangement joins TRBV5-5 to TRBJ1-3, with D unresolved. This CDR3 comprises 13 residues. V lost 2 bases, J lost 4 bases, and 7 bases lay in between. Germline-derived CDR1 and CDR2 are SGHKS and YYEKEE (reference sequence). CDR3 nucleotide sequence: TGTGCCAGCAGCTTTTTAAACGGAAACACCATATATTTT. Residues: CASSFLNGNTIYF. The full variable domain, its missing parts supplied by reference TRBV5-5 and TRBJ1-3, is DAGVTQSPTHLIKTRGQQVTLRCSPISGHKSVSWYQQVLGQGPQFIFQYYEKEERGRGNFPDRFSARQFPNYSSELNVNALLLGDSALYLCASSFLNGNTIYFGEGSWLTVV.

The chain has TRBV5-1 and TRBJ2-2, with 8 bases fitting TRBD1. This CDR3 is built from 15 residues. Germline V CDR1 and CDR2: SGHRS, YFSETQ. The V and J ends lost 1 base and 3 bases, in that order; junction bases with no gene match: 2. The CDR3 sequence: CASSLTGGDTGELFF. DNA for the CDR3: TGCGCCAGCAGCTTGACAGGGGGAGACACCGGGGAGCTGTTTTTT. Complete variable domain (other parts from reference TRBV5-1 and TRBJ2-2): KAGVTQTPRYLIKTRGQQVTLSCSPISGHRSVSWYQQTPGQGLQFLFEYFSETQRNKGNFPGRFSGRQFSNSRSEMNVSTLELGDSALYLCASSLTGGDTGELFFGEGSRLTVL.

The CDR3 spells CASSDIAGGPVKQYF. In DNA form, the CDR3 reads TGTGCCAGCAGTGACATAGCGGGAGGGCCTGTAAAGCAGTACTTC. The rearrangement links TRBV6-1 to TRBJ2-7, with 11 bases identical to TRBD2. Germline V gene data show CDR1 as MNHNS and CDR2 as SASEGT. The CDR3 is 15 amino acids. The V segment lost 3 bases and the J segment 8 bases; nucleotides outside the gene matches: 9.

About this clone itself: The junction differs from germline at one of its ends, possibly a read error. This chain uses TRBV12-3 or TRBV12-4 with TRBJ1-2, with D perhaps TRBD1 (5 bases). The CDR3 spans 13 residues. CDR3 protein: CASSFGAGLGIDF. DNA of the CDR3: TGTGCCAGCAGTTTTGGGGCAGGATTAGGGATAGACTTC.

This chain joins TRBV7-9 and TRBJ2-7; a weak D match, TRBD1 (5 bases). Germline CDR1 reads SEHNR; CDR2 reads FQNEAQ (reference sequence). This CDR3 contains 12 residues. V was trimmed by 5 bases and J by 6 bases, leaving 11 bases between them. In nucleotides, the CDR3 is TGTGCCAGCAGCCAGGGCGGTCCCGAGCAGTACTTC. This translates into CASSQGGPEQYF.

The chain has TRBV3-1 (or the pseudogene TRBV3-2) and TRBJ1-5; 7 nucleotides agree with TRBD1. Per germline, CDR1 LGHDT and CDR2 YNNKEL (reference sequence). The J segment lost 1 base and the V segment lost 3 bases, leaving 3 bases of the junction unmatched. The CDR3 sequence is 15 residues long. The CDR3 here is CASSQTGRSNQPQHF. The CDR3 DNA reads TGTGCCAGCAGCCAGACAGGGAGGAGCAATCAGCCCCAGCATTTT.

V gene TRBV6-5 combines with J gene TRBJ2-2, with 10 bases that match TRBD2. V lost 7 bases, J lost 5 bases, and 7 bases stayed unmatched. The germline CDR1 and CDR2 sequences are MNHEY and SVGAGI. The CDR3 is 15 amino acids. CDR3 residues: CASMSGGASTGELFF. CDR3 nucleotides: TGTGCCAGCATGAGCGGGGGGGCCTCTACCGGGGAGCTGTTTTTT.

The chain employs TRBV3-1 (or the pseudogene TRBV3-2) and TRBJ2-1, with 10 bases aligning to TRBD2. With V trimmed by 1 base and J by 8 bases, 5 bases remained unmatched. Germline V lookup: CDR1 LGHDT, CDR2 YNNKEL (reference sequence). CDR3 length equals 15 residues. The CDR3 reads CASSQGLAGGDEQFF. The CDR3 DNA is TGTGCCAGCAGCCAAGGACTAGCGGGTGGTGATGAGCAGTTCTTC.

This chain links TRBV5-1 with TRBJ2-2; no firm D call. Trimming removed 0 bases from V and 2 bases from J, with 8 bases in between. Germline V gene data show CDR1 as SGHRS and CDR2 as YFSETQ. The CDR3 is 15 residues long. This CDR3 is CASSLVVENTGELFF. As DNA, the CDR3 is TGCGCCAGCAGCTTGGTAGTAGAAAACACCGGGGAGCTGTTTTTT.

V usage is TRBV6-5 and J usage is TRBJ2-3; 8 bases align to TRBD1. This CDR3 spans 13 amino acids. Trimming took 6 bases from V and 4 from J; bases not matched to a gene: 3. Germline CDR1 reads MNHEY; CDR2 reads SVGAGI. The CDR3 DNA is TGTGCCAGCAGGGACAGGGCGGCAGATACGCAGTATTTT. This translates into CASRDRAADTQYF.

This clone was recorded a few times. The V and J genes are TRBV11-3 and TRBJ2-5; D ambiguous. CDR1 is SGHNT, CDR2 YENEEA, per germline. V was trimmed by 1 base and J by 1 base, leaving 7 bases between them. The CDR3 runs to 14 residues. The CDR3 protein is CASSLGHFQETQYF. The CDR3 DNA follows: TGTGCCAGCAGCTTAGGACACTTCCAAGAGACCCAGTACTTC. The whole variable domain, remainder taken from reference TRBV11-3 and TRBJ2-5, is EAGVVQSPRYKIIEKKQPVAFWCNPISGHNTLYWYLQNLGQGPELLIRYENEEAVDDSQLPKDRFSAERLKGVDSTLKIQPAELGDSAVYLCASSLGHFQETQYFGPGTRLLVL.

The J gene is TRBJ1-5, the V gene TRBV5-5; D gene ambiguous. Trimming took 0 bases from V and 6 from J, leaving 13 bases between them. The CDR3 is 15 amino acids. CDR1 and CDR2 from the germline V gene are SGHKS and YYEKEE (reference sequence). CDR3 in DNA: TGTGCCAGCAGCTTGGACCCGTCTTGGGGTCAGCCCCAGCATTTT. It codes for CASSLDPSWGQPQHF.

The chain carries TRBV2 and TRBJ1-2, with TRBD1 matching over 8 bases. This CDR3 has 13 amino acids. Germline V gives CDR1 SNHLY, CDR2 FYNNEI. Germline trimming cut 5 bases from V and 8 bases from J; bases unmatched to any gene: 7. The CDR3, as DNA: TGTGCCAGCAGTCTTCAGGGGGCGCAAGGCTACACCTTC. Amino acids: CASSLQGAQGYTF. Full variable domain (remainder filled in from reference TRBV2 and TRBJ1-2): EPEVTQTPSHQVTQMGQEVILRCVPISNHLYFYWYRQILGQKVEFLVSFYNNEISEKSEIFDDQFSVERPDGSNFTLKIRSTKLEDSAMYFCASSLQGAQGYTFGSGTRLTVV.

The CDR3 sequence is CASRDRRGPSEQYF. The CDR3 nucleotides are TGTGCCAGCAGGGACAGAAGGGGGCCGTCCGAGCAGTACTTC. This chain links TRBV19 with TRBJ2-7; 7 positions agree with TRBD1. V lost 9 bases, J lost 6 bases, and 14 bases stayed unmatched. Germline values: CDR1 LNHDA, CDR2 SQIVND (reference sequence). This CDR3 has 14 residues.

This clone was observed a handful of times. The V and J genes are TRBV27 and TRBJ1-4; D not certain. CDR1 is MNHEY and CDR2 is SMNVEV in the germline V gene (reference sequence). V lost 5 bases and J lost 0, with 10 bases in between. CDR3 size: 15 residues. Written as DNA, the CDR3 is TGTGCCAGCAGTCCCTCAGCTGCAACTAATGAAAAACTGTTTTTT. It is translated as CASSPSAATNEKLFF. Full variable domain (rest looked up from reference TRBV27 and TRBJ1-4): EAQVTQNPRYLITVTGKKLTVTCSQNMNHEYMSWYRQDPGLGLRQIYYSMNVEVTDKGDVPEGYKVSRKEKRNFPLILESPSPNQTSLYFCASSPSAATNEKLFFGSGTQLSVL.

V gene TRBV5-1 combines with J gene TRBJ1-1; D gene unclear. V gave up 0 bases and J gave up 4 bases, with 13 bases separating them. This CDR3 region has 15 residues. CDR1 is SGHRS, CDR2 YFSETQ, per germline. This chain's CDR3 is CASSLDPDRSTEAFF. The DNA of the CDR3 is TGCGCCAGCAGCTTGGATCCGGACCGATCCACTGAAGCTTTCTTT.